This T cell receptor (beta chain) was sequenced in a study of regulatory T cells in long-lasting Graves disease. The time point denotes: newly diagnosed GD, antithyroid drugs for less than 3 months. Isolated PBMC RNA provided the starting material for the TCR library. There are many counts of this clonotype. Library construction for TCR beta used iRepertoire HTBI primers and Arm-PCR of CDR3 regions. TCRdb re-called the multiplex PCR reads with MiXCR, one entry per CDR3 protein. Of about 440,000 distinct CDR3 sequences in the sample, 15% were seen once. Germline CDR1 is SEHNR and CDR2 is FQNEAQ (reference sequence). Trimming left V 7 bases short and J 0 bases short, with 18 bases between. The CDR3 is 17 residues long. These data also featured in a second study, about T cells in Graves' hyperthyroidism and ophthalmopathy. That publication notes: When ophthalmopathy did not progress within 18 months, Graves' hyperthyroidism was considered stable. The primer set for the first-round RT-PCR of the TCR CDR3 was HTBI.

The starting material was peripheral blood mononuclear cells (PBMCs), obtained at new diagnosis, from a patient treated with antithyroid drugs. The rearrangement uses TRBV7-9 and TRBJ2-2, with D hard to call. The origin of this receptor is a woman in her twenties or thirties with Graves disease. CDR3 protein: CASTSSVLTANTGELFF. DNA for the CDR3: TGTGCCAGCACCTCCTCTGTGCTTACCGCGAACACCGGGGAGCTGTTTTTT.